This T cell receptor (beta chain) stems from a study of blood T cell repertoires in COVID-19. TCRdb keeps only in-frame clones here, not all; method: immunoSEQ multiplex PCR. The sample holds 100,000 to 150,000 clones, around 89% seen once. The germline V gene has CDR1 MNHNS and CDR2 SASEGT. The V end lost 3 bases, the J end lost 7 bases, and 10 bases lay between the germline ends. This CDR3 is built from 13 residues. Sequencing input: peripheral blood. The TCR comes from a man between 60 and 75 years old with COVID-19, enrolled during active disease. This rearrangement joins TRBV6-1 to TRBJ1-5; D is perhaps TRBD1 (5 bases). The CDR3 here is CASSEDGGQPQHF. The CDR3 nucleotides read TGTGCCAGCAGTGAGGACGGGGGACAGCCCCAGCATTTT.